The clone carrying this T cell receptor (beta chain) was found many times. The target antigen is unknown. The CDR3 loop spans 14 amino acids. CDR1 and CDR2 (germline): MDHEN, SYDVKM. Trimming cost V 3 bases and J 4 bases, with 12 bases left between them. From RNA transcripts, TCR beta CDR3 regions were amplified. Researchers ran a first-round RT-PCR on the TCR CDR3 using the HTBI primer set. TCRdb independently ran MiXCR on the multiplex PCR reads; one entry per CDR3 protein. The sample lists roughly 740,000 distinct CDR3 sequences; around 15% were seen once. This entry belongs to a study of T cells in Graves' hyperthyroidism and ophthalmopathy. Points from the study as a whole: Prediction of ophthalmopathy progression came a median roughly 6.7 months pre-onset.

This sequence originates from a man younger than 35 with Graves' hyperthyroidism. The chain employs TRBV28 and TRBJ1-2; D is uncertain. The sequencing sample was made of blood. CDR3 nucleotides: TGTGCCAGCAGTTTGCTTTCGGCATTCTATGGCTACACCTTC. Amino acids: CASSLLSAFYGYTF.